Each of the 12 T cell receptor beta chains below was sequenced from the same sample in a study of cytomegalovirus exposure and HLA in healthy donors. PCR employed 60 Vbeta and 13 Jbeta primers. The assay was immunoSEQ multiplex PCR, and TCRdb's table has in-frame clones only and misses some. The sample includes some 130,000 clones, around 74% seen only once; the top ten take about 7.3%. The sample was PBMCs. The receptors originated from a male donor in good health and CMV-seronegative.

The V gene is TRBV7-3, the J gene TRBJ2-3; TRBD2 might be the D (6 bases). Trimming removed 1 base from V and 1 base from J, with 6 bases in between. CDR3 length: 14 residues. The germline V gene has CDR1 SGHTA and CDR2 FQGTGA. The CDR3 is CASSLSGGTDTQYF. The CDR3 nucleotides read TGTGCCAGCAGCTTAAGCGGGGGCACAGATACGCAGTATTTT.

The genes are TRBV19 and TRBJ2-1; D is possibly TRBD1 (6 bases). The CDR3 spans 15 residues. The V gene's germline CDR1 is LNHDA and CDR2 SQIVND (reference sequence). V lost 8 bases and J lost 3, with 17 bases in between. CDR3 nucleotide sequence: TGTGCCAGTGACCCAGGGGACGCCTTCTACAATGAGCAGTTCTTC. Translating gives CASDPGDAFYNEQFF.

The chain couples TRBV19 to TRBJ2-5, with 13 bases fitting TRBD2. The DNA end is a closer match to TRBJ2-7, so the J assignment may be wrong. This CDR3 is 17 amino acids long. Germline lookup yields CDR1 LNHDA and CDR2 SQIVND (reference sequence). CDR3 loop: CASSIVGTSGTRDEQYF. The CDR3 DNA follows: TGTGCCAGTAGTATAGTAGGGACTAGCGGGACAAGGGACGAGCAGTACTTC.

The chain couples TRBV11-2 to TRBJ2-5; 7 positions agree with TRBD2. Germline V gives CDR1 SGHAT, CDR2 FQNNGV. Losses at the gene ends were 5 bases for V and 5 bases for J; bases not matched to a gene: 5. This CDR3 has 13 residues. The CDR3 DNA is TGTGCCAGCAGCCTACCGGGGGGTGAGACCCAGTACTTC. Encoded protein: CASSLPGGETQYF.

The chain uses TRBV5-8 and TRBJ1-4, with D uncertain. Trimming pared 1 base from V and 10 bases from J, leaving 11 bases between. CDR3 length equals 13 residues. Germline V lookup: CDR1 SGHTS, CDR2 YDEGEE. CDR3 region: CASSLLRLGKLFF. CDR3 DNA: TGTGCCAGCAGCTTGCTCCGACTGGGAAAACTGTTTTTT.

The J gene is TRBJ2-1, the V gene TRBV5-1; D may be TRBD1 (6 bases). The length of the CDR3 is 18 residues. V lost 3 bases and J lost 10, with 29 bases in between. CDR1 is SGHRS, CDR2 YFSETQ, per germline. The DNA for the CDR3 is TGCGCCAGCAGCTCCGGGAAACAGGGTGGGCTTTTAAGAGGAGAGCAGTTCTTC. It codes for CASSSGKQGGLLRGEQFF. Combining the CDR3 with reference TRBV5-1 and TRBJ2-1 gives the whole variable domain KAGVTQTPRYLIKTRGQQVTLSCSPISGHRSVSWYQQTPGQGLQFLFEYFSETQRNKGNFPGRFSGRQFSNSRSEMNVSTLELGDSALYLCASSSGKQGGLLRGEQFFGPGTRLTVL.

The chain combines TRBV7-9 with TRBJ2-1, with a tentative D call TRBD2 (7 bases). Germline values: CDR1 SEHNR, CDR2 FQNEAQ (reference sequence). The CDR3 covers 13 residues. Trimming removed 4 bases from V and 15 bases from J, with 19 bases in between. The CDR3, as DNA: TGTGCCAGCAGCTCAGGGGTAGGGGGGGCCGGGTTCTTC. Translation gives CASSSGVGGAGFF.

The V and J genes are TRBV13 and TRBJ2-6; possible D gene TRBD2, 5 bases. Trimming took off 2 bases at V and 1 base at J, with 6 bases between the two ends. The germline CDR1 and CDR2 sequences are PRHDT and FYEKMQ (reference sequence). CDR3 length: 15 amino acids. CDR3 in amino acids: CASSLPGSGANVLTF. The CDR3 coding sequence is TGTGCCAGCAGCTTACCGGGGTCTGGGGCCAACGTCCTGACTTTC.

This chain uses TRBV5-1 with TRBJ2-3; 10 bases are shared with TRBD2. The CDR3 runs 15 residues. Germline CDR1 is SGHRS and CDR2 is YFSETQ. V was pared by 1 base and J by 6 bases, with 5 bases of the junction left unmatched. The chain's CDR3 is CASSLRSGRADTQYF. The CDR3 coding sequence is TGCGCCAGCAGCTTGAGGAGCGGGAGGGCCGATACGCAGTATTTT.

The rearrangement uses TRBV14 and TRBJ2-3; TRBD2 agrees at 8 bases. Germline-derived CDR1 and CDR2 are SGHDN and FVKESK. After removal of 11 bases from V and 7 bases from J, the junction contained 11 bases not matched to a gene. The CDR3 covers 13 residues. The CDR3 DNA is TGTGCCGGAAATGGGCGGGGGGCATATACGCAGTATTTT. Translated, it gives CAGNGRGAYTQYF.

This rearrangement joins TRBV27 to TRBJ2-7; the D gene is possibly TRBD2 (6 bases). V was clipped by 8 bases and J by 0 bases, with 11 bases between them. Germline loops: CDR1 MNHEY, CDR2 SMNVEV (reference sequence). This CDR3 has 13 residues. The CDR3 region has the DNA TGTGCCAGCGGTGGGGGGAGCTCCTACGAGCAGTACTTC. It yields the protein CASGGGSSYEQYF.

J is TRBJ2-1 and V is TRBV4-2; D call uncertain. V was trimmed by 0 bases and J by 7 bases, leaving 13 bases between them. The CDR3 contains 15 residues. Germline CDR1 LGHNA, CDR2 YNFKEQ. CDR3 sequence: CASSQDMPGWNEQFF. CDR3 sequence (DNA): TGTGCCAGCAGCCAAGATATGCCGGGTTGGAATGAGCAGTTCTTC.